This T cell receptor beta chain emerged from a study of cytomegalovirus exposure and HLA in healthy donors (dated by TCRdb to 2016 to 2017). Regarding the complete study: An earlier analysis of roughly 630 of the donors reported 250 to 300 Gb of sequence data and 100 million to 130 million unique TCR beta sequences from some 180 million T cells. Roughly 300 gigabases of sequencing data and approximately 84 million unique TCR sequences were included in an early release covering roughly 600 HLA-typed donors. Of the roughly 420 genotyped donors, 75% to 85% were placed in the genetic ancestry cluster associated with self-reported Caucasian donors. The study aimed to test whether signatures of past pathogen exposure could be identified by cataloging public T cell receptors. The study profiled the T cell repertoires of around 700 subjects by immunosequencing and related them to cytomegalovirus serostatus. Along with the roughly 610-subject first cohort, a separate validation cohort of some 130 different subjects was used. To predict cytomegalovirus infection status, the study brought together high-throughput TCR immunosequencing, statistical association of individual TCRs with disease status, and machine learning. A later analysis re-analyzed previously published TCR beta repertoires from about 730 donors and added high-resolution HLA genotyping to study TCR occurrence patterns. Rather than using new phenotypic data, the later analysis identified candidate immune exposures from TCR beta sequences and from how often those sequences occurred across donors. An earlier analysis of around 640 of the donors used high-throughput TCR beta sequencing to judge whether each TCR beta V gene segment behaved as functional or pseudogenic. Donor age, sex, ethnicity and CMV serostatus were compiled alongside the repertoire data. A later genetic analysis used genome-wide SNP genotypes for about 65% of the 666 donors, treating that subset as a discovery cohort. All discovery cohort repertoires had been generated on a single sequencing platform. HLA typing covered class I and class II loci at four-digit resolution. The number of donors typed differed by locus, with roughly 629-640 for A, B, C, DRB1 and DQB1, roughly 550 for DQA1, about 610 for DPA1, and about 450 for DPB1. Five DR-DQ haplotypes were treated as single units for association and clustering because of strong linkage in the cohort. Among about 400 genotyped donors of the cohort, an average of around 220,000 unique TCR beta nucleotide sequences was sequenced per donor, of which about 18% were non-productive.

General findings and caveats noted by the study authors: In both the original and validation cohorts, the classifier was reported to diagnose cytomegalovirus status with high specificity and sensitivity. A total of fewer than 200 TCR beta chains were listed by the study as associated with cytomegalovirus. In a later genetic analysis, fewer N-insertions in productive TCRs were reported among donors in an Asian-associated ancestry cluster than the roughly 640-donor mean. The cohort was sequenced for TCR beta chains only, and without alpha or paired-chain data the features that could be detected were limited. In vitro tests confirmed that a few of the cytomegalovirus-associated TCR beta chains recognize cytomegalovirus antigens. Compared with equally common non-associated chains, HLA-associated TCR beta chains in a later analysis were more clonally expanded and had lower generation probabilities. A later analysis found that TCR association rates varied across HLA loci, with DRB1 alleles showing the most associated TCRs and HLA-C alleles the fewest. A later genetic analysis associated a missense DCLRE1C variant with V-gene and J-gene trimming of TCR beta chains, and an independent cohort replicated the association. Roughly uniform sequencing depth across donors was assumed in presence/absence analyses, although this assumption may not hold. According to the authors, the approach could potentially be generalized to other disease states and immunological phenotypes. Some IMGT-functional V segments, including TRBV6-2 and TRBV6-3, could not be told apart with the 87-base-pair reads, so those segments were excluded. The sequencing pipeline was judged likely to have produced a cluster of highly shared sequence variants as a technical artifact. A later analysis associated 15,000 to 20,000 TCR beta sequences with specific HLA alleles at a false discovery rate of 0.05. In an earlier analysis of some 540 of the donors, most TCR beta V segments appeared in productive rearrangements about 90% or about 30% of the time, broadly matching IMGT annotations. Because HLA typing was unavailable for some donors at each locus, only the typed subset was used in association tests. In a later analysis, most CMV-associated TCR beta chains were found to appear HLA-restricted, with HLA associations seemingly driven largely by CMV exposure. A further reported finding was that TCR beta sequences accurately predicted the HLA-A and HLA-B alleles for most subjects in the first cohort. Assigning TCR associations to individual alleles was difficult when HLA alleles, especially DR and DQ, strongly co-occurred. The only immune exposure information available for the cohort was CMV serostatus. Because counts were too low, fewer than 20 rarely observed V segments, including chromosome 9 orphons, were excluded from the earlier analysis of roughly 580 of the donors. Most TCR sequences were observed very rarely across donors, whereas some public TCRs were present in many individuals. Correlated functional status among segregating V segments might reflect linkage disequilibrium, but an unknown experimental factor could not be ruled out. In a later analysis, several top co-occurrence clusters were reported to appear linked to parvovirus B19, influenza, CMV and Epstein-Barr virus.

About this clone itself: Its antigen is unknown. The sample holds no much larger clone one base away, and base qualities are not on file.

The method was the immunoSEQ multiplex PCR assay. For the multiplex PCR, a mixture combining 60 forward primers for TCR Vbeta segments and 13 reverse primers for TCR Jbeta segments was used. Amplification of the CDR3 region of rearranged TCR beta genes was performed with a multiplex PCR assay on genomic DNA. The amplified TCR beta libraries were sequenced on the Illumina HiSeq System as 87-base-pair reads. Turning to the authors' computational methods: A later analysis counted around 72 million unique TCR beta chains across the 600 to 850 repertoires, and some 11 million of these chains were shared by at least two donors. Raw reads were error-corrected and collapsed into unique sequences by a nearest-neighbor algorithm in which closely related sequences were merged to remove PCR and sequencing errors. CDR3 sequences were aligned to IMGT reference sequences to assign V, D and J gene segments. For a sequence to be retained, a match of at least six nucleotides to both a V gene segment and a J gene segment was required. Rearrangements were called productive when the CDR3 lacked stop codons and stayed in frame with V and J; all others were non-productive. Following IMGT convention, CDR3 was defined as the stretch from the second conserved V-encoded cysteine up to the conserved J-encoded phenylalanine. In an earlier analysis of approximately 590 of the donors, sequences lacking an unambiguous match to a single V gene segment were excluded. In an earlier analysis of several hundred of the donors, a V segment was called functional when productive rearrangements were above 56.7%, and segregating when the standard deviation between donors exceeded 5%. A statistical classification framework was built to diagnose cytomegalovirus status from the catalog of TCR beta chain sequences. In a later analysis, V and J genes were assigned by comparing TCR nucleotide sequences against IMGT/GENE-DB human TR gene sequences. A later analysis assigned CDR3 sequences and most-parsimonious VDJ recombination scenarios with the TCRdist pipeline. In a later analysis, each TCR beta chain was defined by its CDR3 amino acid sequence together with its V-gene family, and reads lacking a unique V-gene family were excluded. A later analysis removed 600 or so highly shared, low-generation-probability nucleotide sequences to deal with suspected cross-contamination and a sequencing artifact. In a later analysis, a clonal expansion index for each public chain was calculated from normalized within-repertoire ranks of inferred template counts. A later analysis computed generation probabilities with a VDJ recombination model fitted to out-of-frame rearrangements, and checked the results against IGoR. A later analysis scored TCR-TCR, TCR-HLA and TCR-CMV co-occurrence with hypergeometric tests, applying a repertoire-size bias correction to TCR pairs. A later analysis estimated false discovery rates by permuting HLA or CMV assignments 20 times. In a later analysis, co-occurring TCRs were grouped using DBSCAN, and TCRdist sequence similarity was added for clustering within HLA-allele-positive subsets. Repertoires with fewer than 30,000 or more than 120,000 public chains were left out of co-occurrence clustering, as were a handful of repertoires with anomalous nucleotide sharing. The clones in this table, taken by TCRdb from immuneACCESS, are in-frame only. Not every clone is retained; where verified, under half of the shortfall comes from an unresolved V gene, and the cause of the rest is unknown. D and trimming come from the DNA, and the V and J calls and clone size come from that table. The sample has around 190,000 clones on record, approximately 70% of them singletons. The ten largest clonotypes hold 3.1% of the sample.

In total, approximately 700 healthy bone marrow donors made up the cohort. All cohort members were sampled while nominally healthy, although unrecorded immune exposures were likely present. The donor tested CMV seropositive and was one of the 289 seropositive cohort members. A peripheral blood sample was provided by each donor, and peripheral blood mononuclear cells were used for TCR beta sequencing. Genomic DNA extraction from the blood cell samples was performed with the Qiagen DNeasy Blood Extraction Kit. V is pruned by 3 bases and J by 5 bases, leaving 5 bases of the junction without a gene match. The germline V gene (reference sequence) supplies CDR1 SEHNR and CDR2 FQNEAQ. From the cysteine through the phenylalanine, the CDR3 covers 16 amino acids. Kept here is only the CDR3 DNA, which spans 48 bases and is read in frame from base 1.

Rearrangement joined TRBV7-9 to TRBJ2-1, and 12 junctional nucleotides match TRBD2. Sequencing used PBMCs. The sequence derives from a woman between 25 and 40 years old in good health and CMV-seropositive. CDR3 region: CASSFLLAGGDNEQFF. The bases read TGTGCCAGCAGCTTCCTACTAGCGGGAGGCGACAATGAGCAGTTCTTC.